This TCR beta chain was obtained from a study of PD-1 blockade in classical Hodgkin lymphoma. Points from the study as a whole: A reduction in baseline TCR diversity was reportedly seen in newly diagnosed patients relative to healthy donors.

The data were produced by immunoSEQ multiplex PCR, yet TCRdb's version contains in-frame clones alone and is incomplete. Seen here are roughly 24,000 clones, around 80% observed once, and the top ten hold about 17%. With 6 bases removed from V and 10 bases from J, the gap between germline ends came to 28 bases. The germline V gene encodes CDR1 SQVTM and CDR2 ANQGSEA. This CDR3 contains 16 residues. Relapse was seen in all patients after autologous stem cell transplantation, and brentuximab vedotin exposure was variable. Comments on this clone: No antigen is known for it.

The TCR originated in a human donor with classical Hodgkin lymphoma. This specimen consisted of peripheral blood mononuclear cells (PBMCs), obtained before the second cycle of nivolumab. The genes are TRBV29-1 and TRBJ2-1, with D possibly matching TRBD2 (5 bases). The CDR3 nucleotides are TGCAGCGTCGGTGCCGTAGCGTTCGGTACGATCGTGGAGCAGTTCTTC. Translating gives CSVGAVAFGTIVEQFF.